Below, 13 T cell receptor beta chains from the same sample are listed, as sequenced in a study of graft-versus-host responses after intestinal transplantation. Libraries were prepared by immunoSEQ multiplex PCR; TCRdb keeps only in-frame clonotypes and omits some of them. The repertoire consists of around 120,000 clones, with 85% to 95% occurring once and the leading ten covering around 3%. What these receptors recognize is not known. Sequenced here: unstimulated CD8+ T cells sorted from spleen or lymph node cells, sampled before intestinal transplant. Receptors were obtained from a human donor who received an intestinal transplant.

As concerns this clone: The CDR3 end shows no conserved phenylalanine or tryptophan, and so a read error is likely. The rearrangement uses TRBV19 and TRBJ1-5; D gene unclear. The CDR3 extends over 12 amino acids. The germline V gene encodes CDR1 LNHDA and CDR2 SQIVND (reference sequence). Trimming took off 0 bases at V and 6 bases at J, with 3 bases between the two ends. CDR3 sequence reads: CASSIEGQPQHS. DNA for the CDR3: TGTGCCAGTAGTATAGAAGGTCAGCCCCAGCATTCT.

This chain joins TRBV28 and TRBJ2-4; tentatively, D is TRBD1 or TRBD2 (5 bases each). This CDR3 comprises 16 residues. From germline, CDR1 is MDHEN and CDR2 SYDVKM. The ends were cut back, 8 bases at V and 0 bases at J, with 17 bases in the middle. CDR3 loop: CASGRDEFGAKNIQYF. The CDR3 DNA reads TGTGCCAGCGGCAGGGACGAGTTTGGAGCCAAAAACATTCAGTACTTC.

V usage is TRBV19 and J usage is TRBJ1-5; D gene unclear. Trimming pared 2 bases from V and 6 bases from J, leaving 2 bases between. The CDR3 sequence is 11 residues long. The germline V gene encodes CDR1 LNHDA and CDR2 SQIVND (reference sequence). The CDR3 reads CASSITQPQHF. The CDR3 DNA follows: TGTGCCAGTAGTATAACTCAGCCCCAGCATTTT.

This clone was picked up one time. The chain is built from TRBV5-4 and TRBJ2-7, with D maybe TRBD1 (6 bases). The V end lost 4 bases, the J end lost 2 bases, and 13 bases lay between the germline ends. The germline gives CDR1 SGHNT, CDR2 YYREEE (reference sequence). This CDR3 region has 14 residues. CDR3 DNA: TGTGCCAGCAGCCTCCCGGACAGACCCTACGAGCAGTACTTC. Translated, it gives CASSLPDRPYEQYF. The whole variable domain, remainder taken from reference TRBV5-4 and TRBJ2-7, is ETGVTQSPTHLIKTRGQQVTLRCSSQSGHNTVSWYQQALGQGPQFIFQYYREEENGRGNFPPRFSGLQFPNYSSELNVNALELDDSALYLCASSLPDRPYEQYFGPGTRLTVT.

The chain joins TRBV20-1 to TRBJ2-7, with D tentatively TRBD2 (6 bases). Germline lookup yields CDR1 DFQATT and CDR2 SNEGSKA (reference sequence). V gave up 3 bases and J gave up 6 bases, with 6 bases separating them. CDR3 length equals 10 residues. CDR3 nucleotides: TGCAGTGCTAGCGGGAGCGAGCAGTACTTC. Amino acids: CSASGSEQYF.

The rearrangement links TRBV19 to TRBJ2-1; TRBD2 agrees at 12 bases. The CDR3 totals 18 residues. V dropped 5 bases and J dropped 3; count of bases not matched to a gene: 11. Per germline, CDR1 LNHDA and CDR2 SQIVND (reference sequence). CDR3 nucleotide sequence: TGTGCCAGTAGTCACTCCCCCGTGACTAGCGGGGGCTACAATGAGCAGTTCTTC. Amino acid sequence: CASSHSPVTSGGYNEQFF.

The chain is built from TRBV5-8 and TRBJ2-3, with 12 bases that match TRBD2. Trimming removed 0 bases from V and 5 bases from J; junction bases left unmatched: 13. The germline V gene has CDR1 SGHTS and CDR2 YDEGEE. CDR3 length: 19 residues. The CDR3 DNA sequence: TGTGCCAGCAGCTTGGCCTCTAGCGGGAGGGCCGTTCGGGGAGATACGCAGTATTTT. This codes for CASSLASSGRAVRGDTQYF.

The chain uses TRBV7-9 and TRBJ1-3; D call uncertain. V was cut by 1 base and J by 2 bases, with 6 bases left in between. This CDR3 comprises 14 residues. The germline V gene encodes CDR1 SEHNR and CDR2 FQNEAQ (reference sequence). The CDR3 loop is CASSLVGPGNTIYF. CDR3 nucleotide sequence: TGTGCCAGCAGCTTAGTAGGACCTGGAAACACCATATATTTT.

This chain links TRBV21-1 with TRBJ2-7; the DNA was not used to check the table's D call, TRBD1. TRBV21-1 is a known pseudogene. CDR3 size: 15 residues. The CDR3 spells CASTVRDSPPYEQYF. The CDR3 DNA is TGTGCCAGCACCGTCCGGGACAGCCCTCCCTACGAGCAGTACTTC.

The chain uses TRBV7-9 and TRBJ1-2; D perhaps matches TRBD1 (5 bases). Germline assignment: CDR1 SEHNR and CDR2 FQNEAQ (reference sequence). This CDR3 has 16 residues. Between the trimmed V and J ends, which lost 1 base and 0 bases, there was a span of 12 bases. The CDR3 DNA follows: TGTGCCAGCAGCTTAGTCCGGGACCGAACTAACTATGGCTACACCTTC. Translated: CASSLVRDRTNYGYTF.

The chain carries TRBV7-6 and TRBJ2-5, with D maybe TRBD1 (5 bases). CDR3 length equals 18 residues. The germline CDR1 and CDR2 sequences are SGHVS and FNYEAQ. V lost 1 base and J 2 bases, leaving 20 bases between the germline ends. CDR3 protein: CASSLGAQGNPPQETQYF. CDR3 DNA sequence: TGTGCCAGCAGCTTAGGCGCCCAGGGTAATCCCCCTCAAGAGACCCAGTACTTC.

The chain links TRBV10-3 to TRBJ2-7; 10 bases match TRBD2. V was pared by 2 bases and J by 3 bases, with 7 bases of the junction left unmatched. CDR1 is ENHRY, CDR2 SYGVKD, per germline. The CDR3 length is 16 residues. The CDR3 coding sequence is TGTGCCATCAGTGAGAGACTAGCGGGTCCCTTCTACGAGCAGTACTTC. Translated: CAISERLAGPFYEQYF.

The V gene is TRBV5-4, the J gene TRBJ2-7; 7 bases are shared with TRBD1. The CDR3 runs to 13 residues. Germline assignment: CDR1 SGHNT and CDR2 YYREEE (reference sequence). With V trimmed by 0 bases and J by 3 bases, 0 bases remained unmatched. CDR3 sequence (DNA): TGTGCCAGCAGCTTGGGGACAGGCTACGAGCAGTACTTC. It translates to CASSLGTGYEQYF. The entire variable domain, with the rest obtained from reference TRBV5-4 and TRBJ2-7, is as follows: ETGVTQSPTHLIKTRGQQVTLRCSSQSGHNTVSWYQQALGQGPQFIFQYYREEENGRGNFPPRFSGLQFPNYSSELNVNALELDDSALYLCASSLGTGYEQYFGPGTRLTVT.